The present entry profiles one TCR beta chain with its context. Its antigen is currently unknown. This entry is derived from a study of T-cell memory formation after mild COVID-19. Study-wide findings and caveats: Contracting CD4+ clones were located mainly in CM and EM, and CD8+ clones in EMRA. Cross-reactive memory apparently joined, as some responding clones appeared in pre-infection memory. Whereas later expanders leaned CD4+, clones contracting day 15 to 85 showed a balanced CD4/CD8 makeup.

CDR1 is SGHAT, CDR2 FQNNGV, per germline. CDR3 length equals 17 residues. The ends lost 4 bases at V and 0 bases at J; junction bases unmatched: 12. TCRdb re-called the 5' RACE reads with MiXCR, one entry per CDR3 protein. The data hold about 390,000 distinct CDR3 sequences, with 20% to 25% observed a single time. V usage is TRBV11-2 and J usage is TRBJ2-7; TRBD1 matches 7 bases. This receptor was taken from an adult woman who had mild COVID-19 (a few samples of this study predate the infection). Cell type and time point are not known. The specimen sequenced was PBMCs or a T cell subset sorted from them (not recorded which). DNA for the CDR3: TGTGCCAGCAGCTCATACATCATACAGGGGAGCTCCTACGAGCAGTACTTC. Its translation: CASSSYIIQGSSYEQYF.